This paragraph covers one TCR beta chain sequence. Arm-PCR of CDR3 regions and iRepertoire HTBI primers were used to build TCR beta libraries. Via MiXCR, TCRdb re-called the multiplex PCR reads, giving one row per CDR3 protein. The sample contains 200,000 to 250,000 distinct CDR3 sequences, roughly a fifth of which appear only once. This specimen belongs to a study of regulatory T cells in long-lasting Graves disease. Noted time point: newly diagnosed GD, antithyroid drugs for less than 3 months. The authors made the TCR library using RNA they extracted from PBMCs. With 0 bases removed from V and 0 bases from J, the gap between germline ends came to 11 bases. This CDR3 has 16 amino acids. Per germline, CDR1 SGHRS and CDR2 YFSETQ. These same records also appear under a second study, on T cells in Graves' hyperthyroidism and ophthalmopathy. That work adds: Patients aged 18 to 65 had newly diagnosed hyperthyroidism lasting under 2 months. When the TCR CDR3 underwent first-round RT-PCR, the HTBI primer set was used.

The TCR sequence derives from a woman aged 25 to 39 with Graves disease. This rearrangement joins TRBV5-1 to TRBJ2-3; tentatively, D is TRBD2 (5 bases). The source was peripheral blood mononuclear cells (PBMCs), collected at new diagnosis, from a patient treated with antithyroid drugs. CDR3 coding DNA: TGCGCCAGCAGCTTGGCGGGCCGGGGTAGCACAGATACGCAGTATTTT. Protein product: CASSLAGRGSTDTQYF.